The sample holds one count of the clone carrying this T cell receptor beta chain. The target antigen is unknown. These data originate in a study of T cell responses to AZD1222 COVID-19 vaccine. Method: immunoSEQ multiplex PCR; TCRdb's copy keeps in-frame clones and lacks some. The sample holds roughly 90,000 clones, around 86% seen once. The CDR3 is made up of 14 amino acids. Germline V gene data show CDR1 as SGHDT and CDR2 as YYEEEE. Trimming took off 1 base at V and 0 bases at J, with 8 bases between the two ends. Findings of the study overall: Baseline antibody screening turned up just six seropositive AZD1222 recipients. The breadth and depth of Spike-specific TCRs increased once two AZD1222 doses had been given.

The TCR comes from an adult in good health. This material consisted of peripheral blood, taken on day 0 of AZD1222 vaccination. The rearrangement links TRBV5-6 to TRBJ2-7; no firm D call. The CDR3 reads CASSLLADSYEQYF. The CDR3 bases are TGTGCCAGCAGCTTGTTGGCAGACTCCTACGAGCAGTACTTC.